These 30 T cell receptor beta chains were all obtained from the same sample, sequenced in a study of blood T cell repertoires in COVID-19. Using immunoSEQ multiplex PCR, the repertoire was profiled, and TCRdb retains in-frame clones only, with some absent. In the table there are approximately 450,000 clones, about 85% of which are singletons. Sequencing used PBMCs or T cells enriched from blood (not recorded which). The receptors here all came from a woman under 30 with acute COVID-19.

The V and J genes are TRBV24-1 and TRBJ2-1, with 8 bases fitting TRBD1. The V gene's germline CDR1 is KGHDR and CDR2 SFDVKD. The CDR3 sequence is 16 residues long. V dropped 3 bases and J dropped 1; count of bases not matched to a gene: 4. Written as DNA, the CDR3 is TGTGCCACCAGTGATCAACAGGGGGGTTCCTACAATGAGCAGTTCTTC. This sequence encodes CATSDQQGGSYNEQFF.

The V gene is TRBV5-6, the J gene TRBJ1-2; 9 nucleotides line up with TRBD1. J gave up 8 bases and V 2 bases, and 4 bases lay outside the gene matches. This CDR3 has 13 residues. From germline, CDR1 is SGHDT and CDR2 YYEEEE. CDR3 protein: CASSFRDRDGYTF. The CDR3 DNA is TGTGCCAGCAGCTTTAGGGACAGGGACGGCTACACCTTC.

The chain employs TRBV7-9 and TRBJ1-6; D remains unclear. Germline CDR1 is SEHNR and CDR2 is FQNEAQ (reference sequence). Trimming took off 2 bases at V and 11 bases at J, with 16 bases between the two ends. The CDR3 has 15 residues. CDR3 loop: CASSLPSAYGTPLHF. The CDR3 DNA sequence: TGTGCCAGCAGCTTACCGTCCGCCTACGGTACACCCCTCCACTTT.

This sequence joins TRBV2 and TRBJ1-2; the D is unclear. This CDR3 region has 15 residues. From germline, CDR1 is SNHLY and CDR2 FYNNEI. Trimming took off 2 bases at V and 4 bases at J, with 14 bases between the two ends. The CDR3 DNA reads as TGTGCCAGCAGTGAAAACATGGACTCCGTCTATGGCTACACCTTC. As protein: CASSENMDSVYGYTF.

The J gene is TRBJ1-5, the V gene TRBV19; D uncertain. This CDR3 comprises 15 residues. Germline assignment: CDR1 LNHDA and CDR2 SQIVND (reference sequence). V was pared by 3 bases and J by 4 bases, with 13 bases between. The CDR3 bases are TGTGCCAGTAGTATGGTCTTGGCAGTTAATCAGCCCCAGCATTTT. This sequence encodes CASSMVLAVNQPQHF.

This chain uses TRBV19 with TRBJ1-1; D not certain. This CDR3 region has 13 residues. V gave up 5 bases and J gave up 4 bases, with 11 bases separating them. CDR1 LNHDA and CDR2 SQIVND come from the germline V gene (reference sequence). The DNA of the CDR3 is TGTGCCAGTAGTCCCCAGACACGCACTGAAGCTTTCTTT. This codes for CASSPQTRTEAFF. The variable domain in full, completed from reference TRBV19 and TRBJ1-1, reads DGGITQSPKYLFRKEGQNVTLSCEQNLNHDAMYWYRQDPGQGLRLIYYSQIVNDFQKGDIAEGYSVSREKKESFPLTVTSAQKNPTAFYLCASSPQTRTEAFFGQGTRLTVV.

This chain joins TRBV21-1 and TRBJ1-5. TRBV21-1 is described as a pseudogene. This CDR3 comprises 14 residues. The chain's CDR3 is CASSKFLGSQPQHF. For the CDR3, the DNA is TGTGCCAGCAGCAAATTTCTAGGGAGTCAGCCCCAGCATTTT.

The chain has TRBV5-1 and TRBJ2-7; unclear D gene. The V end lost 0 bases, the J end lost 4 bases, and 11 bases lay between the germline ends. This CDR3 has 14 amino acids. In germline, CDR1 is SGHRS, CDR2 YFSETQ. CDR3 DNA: TGCGCCAGCAGCTTGGTCACTTCTCCTTACGAGCAGTACTTC. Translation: CASSLVTSPYEQYF.

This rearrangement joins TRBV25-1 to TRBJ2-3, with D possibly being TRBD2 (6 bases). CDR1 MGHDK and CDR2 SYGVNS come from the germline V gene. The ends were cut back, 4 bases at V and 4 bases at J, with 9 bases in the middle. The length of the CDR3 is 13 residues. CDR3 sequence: CASSVWGADTQYF. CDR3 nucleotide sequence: TGTGCCAGCAGTGTTTGGGGGGCAGATACGCAGTATTTT.

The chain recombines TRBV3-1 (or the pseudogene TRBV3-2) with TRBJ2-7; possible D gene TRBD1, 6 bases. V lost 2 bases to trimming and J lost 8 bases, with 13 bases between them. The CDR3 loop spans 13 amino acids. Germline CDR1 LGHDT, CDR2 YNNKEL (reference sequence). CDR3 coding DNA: TGTGCCAGCAGCCAAAGGACAGCTTCCAAGCAGTACTTC. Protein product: CASSQRTASKQYF.

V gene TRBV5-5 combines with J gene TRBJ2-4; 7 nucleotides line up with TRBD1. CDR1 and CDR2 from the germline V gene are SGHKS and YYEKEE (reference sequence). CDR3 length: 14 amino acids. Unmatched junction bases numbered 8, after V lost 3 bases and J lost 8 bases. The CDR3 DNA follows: TGTGCCAGCAGCTCCGACAGGGTCTGGGACATTCAGTACTTC. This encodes CASSSDRVWDIQYF.

CDR3 in amino acids: CASSASRRGYEQYF. CDR3 in DNA: TGTGCCAGCAGCGCGAGTCGGCGGGGCTACGAGCAGTACTTC. The V gene is TRBV9, the J gene TRBJ2-7; D possibly corresponds to TRBD2 (6 bases). Germline V lookup: CDR1 SGDLS, CDR2 YYNGEE. V lost 3 bases, J lost 3 bases, and 13 bases lay in between. This CDR3 comprises 14 residues.

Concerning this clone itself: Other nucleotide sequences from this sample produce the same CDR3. The chain's CDR3 is CASSQPSRDTEAFF. CDR3 sequence (DNA): TGCGCCAGCAGCCAACCATCCCGGGACACTGAAGCTTTCTTT. The chain joins TRBV4-1 to TRBJ1-1; D unclear. The CDR3 is 14 residues long. The germline V gene encodes CDR1 MGHRA and CDR2 YSYEKL. V was trimmed by 2 bases and J by 3 bases, leaving 10 bases between them.

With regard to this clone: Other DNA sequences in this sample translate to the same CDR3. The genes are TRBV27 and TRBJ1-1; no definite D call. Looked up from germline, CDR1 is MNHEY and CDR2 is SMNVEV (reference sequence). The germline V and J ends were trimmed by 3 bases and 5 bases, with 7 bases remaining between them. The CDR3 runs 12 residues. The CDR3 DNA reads TGTGCCAGCAGTTTTTCGGGAACTGAAGCTTTCTTT. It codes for CASSFSGTEAFF.

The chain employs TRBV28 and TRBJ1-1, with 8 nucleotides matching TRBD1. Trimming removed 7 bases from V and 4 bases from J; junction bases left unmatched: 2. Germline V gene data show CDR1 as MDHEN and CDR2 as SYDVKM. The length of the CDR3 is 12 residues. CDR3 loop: CASNTGGTEAFF. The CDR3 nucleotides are TGTGCCAGCAATACAGGGGGCACTGAAGCTTTCTTT.

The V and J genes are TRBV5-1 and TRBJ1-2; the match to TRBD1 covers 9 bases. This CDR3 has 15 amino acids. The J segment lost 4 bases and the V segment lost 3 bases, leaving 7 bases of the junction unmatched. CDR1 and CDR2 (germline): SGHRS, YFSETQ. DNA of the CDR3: TGCGCCAGCAGCTCACAGGGGGCGGCGAGCTATGGCTACACCTTC. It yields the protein CASSSQGAASYGYTF.

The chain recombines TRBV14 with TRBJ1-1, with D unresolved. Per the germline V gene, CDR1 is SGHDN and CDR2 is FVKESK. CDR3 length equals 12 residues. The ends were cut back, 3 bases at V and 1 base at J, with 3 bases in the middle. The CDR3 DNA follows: TGTGCCAGCAGCCACCGGAACACTGAAGCTTTCTTT. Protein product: CASSHRNTEAFF.

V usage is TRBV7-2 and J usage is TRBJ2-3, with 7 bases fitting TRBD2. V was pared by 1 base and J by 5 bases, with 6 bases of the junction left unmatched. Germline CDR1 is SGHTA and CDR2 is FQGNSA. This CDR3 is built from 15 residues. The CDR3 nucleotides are TGTGCCAGCAGCTTAGAAGCGGGCGGGGGAGATACGCAGTATTTT. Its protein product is CASSLEAGGGDTQYF.

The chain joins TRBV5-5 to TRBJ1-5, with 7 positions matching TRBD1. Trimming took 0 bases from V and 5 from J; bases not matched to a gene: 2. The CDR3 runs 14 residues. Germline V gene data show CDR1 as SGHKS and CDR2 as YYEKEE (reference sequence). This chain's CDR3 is CASSLGDSYQPQHF. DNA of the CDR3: TGTGCCAGCAGCTTGGGGGACAGTTATCAGCCCCAGCATTTT. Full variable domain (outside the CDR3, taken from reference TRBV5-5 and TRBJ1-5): DAGVTQSPTHLIKTRGQQVTLRCSPISGHKSVSWYQQVLGQGPQFIFQYYEKEERGRGNFPDRFSARQFPNYSSELNVNALLLGDSALYLCASSLGDSYQPQHFGDGTRLSIL.

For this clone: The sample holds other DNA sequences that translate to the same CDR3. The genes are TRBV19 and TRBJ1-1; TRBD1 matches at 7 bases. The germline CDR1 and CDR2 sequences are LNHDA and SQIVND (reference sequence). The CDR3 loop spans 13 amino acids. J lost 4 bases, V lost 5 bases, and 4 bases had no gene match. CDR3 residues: CASSPQGGTEAFF. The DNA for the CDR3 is TGTGCCAGTAGTCCTCAGGGGGGCACTGAAGCTTTCTTT. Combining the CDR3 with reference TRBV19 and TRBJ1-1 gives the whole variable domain DGGITQSPKYLFRKEGQNVTLSCEQNLNHDAMYWYRQDPGQGLRLIYYSQIVNDFQKGDIAEGYSVSREKKESFPLTVTSAQKNPTAFYLCASSPQGGTEAFFGQGTRLTVV.

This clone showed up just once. The CDR3 sequence is CASSRVQGGEAFF. In DNA, the CDR3 is TGCGCCAGCAGCCGAGTACAGGGGGGTGAAGCTTTCTTT. This chain links TRBV4-1 with TRBJ1-1; 8 bases line up with TRBD1. CDR1 and CDR2 from the germline V gene are MGHRA and YSYEKL. This CDR3 region has 13 residues. After removal of 4 bases from V and 7 bases from J, the junction contained 5 bases not matched to a gene.

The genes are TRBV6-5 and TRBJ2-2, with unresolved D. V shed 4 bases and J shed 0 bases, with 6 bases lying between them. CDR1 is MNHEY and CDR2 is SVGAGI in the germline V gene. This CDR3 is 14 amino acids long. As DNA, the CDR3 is TGTGCCAGCAGTTCCAGCGCGAACACCGGGGAGCTGTTTTTT. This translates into CASSSSANTGELFF.

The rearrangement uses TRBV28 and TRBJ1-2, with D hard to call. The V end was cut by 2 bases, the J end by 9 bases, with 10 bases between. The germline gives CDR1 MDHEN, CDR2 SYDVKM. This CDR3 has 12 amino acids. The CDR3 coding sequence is TGTGCCAGCAGTTTAGTAGAGGGAAGCTACACCTTC. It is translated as CASSLVEGSYTF.

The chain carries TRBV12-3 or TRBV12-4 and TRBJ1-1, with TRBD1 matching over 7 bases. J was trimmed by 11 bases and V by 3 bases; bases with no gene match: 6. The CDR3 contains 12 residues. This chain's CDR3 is CASSLKAGGAFF. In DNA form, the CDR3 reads TGTGCCAGCAGTTTGAAGGCAGGGGGTGCTTTCTTT.

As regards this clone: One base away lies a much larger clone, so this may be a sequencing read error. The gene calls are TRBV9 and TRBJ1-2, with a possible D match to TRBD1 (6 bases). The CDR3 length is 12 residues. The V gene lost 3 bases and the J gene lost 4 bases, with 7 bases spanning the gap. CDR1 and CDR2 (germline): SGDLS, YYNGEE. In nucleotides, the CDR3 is TGTGCCAGCAGCGACAGGGTCTATGGCTACACCTTC. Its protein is CASSDRVYGYTF. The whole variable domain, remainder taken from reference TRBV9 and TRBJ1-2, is DSGVTQTPKHLITATGQRVTLRCSPRSGDLSVYWYQQSLDQGLQFLIQYYNGEERAKGNILERFSAQQFPDLHSELNLSSLELGDSALYFCASSDRVYGYTFGSGTRLTVV.

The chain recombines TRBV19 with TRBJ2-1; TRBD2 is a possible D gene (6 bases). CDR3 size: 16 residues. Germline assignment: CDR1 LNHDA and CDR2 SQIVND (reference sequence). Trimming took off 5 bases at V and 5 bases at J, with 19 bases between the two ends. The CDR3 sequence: CASSPHWGPGDNEQFF. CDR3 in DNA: TGTGCCAGTAGTCCGCACTGGGGTCCGGGAGACAATGAGCAGTTCTTC.

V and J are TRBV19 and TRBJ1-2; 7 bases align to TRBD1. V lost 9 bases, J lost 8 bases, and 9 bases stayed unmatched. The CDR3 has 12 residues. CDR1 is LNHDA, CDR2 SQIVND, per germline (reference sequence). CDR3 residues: CASETGDYGYTF. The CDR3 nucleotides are TGTGCCAGCGAAACAGGGGATTACGGCTACACCTTC.

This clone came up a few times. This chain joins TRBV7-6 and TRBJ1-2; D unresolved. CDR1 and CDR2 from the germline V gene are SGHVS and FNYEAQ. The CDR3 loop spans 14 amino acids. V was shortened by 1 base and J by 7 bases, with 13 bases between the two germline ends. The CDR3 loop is CASSLETGVSGYTF. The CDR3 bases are TGTGCCAGCAGCTTAGAAACGGGAGTGAGTGGCTACACCTTC. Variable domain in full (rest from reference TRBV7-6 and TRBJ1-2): GAGVSQSPRYKVTKRGQDVALRCDPISGHVSLYWYRQALGQGPEFLTYFNYEAQQDKSGLPNDRFSAERPEGSISTLTIQRTEQRDSAMYRCASSLETGVSGYTFGSGTRLTVV.

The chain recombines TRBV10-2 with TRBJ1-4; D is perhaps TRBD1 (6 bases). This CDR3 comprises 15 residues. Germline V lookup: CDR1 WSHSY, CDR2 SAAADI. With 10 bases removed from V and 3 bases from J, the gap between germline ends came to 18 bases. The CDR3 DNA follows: TGCGCCACCGGGAAAGGACAGATATCTAATGAAAAACTGTTTTTT. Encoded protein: CATGKGQISNEKLFF.

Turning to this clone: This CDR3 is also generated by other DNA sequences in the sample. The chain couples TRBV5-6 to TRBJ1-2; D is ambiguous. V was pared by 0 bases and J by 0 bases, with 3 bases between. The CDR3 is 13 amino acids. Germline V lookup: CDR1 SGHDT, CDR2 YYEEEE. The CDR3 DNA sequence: TGTGCCAGCAGCTTGGCAGCTAACTATGGCTACACCTTC. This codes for CASSLAANYGYTF.